One sample yielded the 16 T cell receptor beta chains listed below, sequenced in a study of CD8 T cells in ankylosing spondylitis. MiXCR, applied by TCRdb to the 5' RACE reads, yields one record per CDR3 protein. This table has 230,000 or so distinct CDR3 sequences, about 24% appearing once. The sequenced sample consisted of blood, either unsorted or a sorted T cell fraction (not recorded which). Receptors were obtained from a male donor with ankylosing spondylitis or in good health (not recorded which).

This clonotype has a count of ten or more. The CDR3 is CASSLTRNTEAFF. DNA for the CDR3: TGTGCCAGCAGTTTGACGAGGAACACTGAAGCTTTCTTT. J is TRBJ1-1 and V is TRBV12-3 or TRBV12-4; no definite D call. The CDR3 loop spans 13 amino acids. V was trimmed by 3 bases and J by 1 base, leaving 6 bases between them.

This chain links TRBV12-3 or TRBV12-4 with TRBJ2-5, with a tentative D call TRBD2 (5 bases). The CDR3 runs to 16 residues. V gave up 7 bases and J gave up 1 base, with 19 bases separating them. In DNA, the CDR3 is TGTGCCAGCACCACCGAGGGCGAACGAAGCCAAGAGACCCAGTACTTC. Translated, it gives CASTTEGERSQETQYF.

CDR3 in DNA: TGTGCCAGCTCACCCGCAGGGGACTACGAGCAGTACTTC. This gives the protein CASSPAGDYEQYF. The chain uses TRBV18 and TRBJ2-7, with D possibly TRBD1 on 6 matching bases. Germline CDR1 reads KGHSH; CDR2 reads LQKENI. The CDR3 is made up of 13 amino acids. The V end was cut by 3 bases, the J end by 3 bases, with 9 bases between.

This clonotype showed up many times. This chain connects TRBV20-1 to TRBJ2-5; D might be TRBD2 (6 bases). CDR1 and CDR2 (germline): DFQATT, SNEGSKA (reference sequence). This CDR3 region has 15 residues. V lost 6 bases and J lost 0, with 17 bases in between. CDR3 bases: TGCAGTGCCATCTCACTAGCCCTGTACCAAGAGACCCAGTACTTC. Encoded protein: CSAISLALYQETQYF.

This chain joins TRBV12-3 or TRBV12-4 and TRBJ1-5; D gene uncertain. The CDR3 has 14 residues. Trimming pared 3 bases from V and 0 bases from J, leaving 6 bases between. The CDR3 DNA follows: TGTGCCAGCAGTTTCAAAGGTAGCAATCAGCCCCAGCATTTT. Protein: CASSFKGSNQPQHF.

In this sample, this clonotype turned up a few times. The rearrangement joins TRBV11-1 to TRBJ2-1; 10 bases fit TRBD1. CDR3 length: 14 amino acids. CDR1 and CDR2 (germline): SGHAT, FQDESV (reference sequence). After removal of 3 bases from V and 8 bases from J, the junction contained 4 bases not matched to a gene. The chain's CDR3 is CASSLWTGGYEQFF. Written as DNA, the CDR3 is TGTGCCAGCAGCTTGTGGACAGGGGGGTATGAGCAGTTCTTC.

The chain links TRBV19 to TRBJ2-2; D may be TRBD1 (5 bases). The CDR3 extends over 14 amino acids. Germline V gives CDR1 LNHDA, CDR2 SQIVND (reference sequence). V lost 7 bases, J lost 2 bases, and 11 bases lay in between. The CDR3 region has the DNA TGTGCCAGTACCCCGGACATAAACACCGGGGAGCTGTTTTTT. Its protein is CASTPDINTGELFF.

There are many counts of this clonotype. V is TRBV6-5 and J is TRBJ1-6; no clear D. CDR3 length: 12 residues. CDR1 and CDR2 from the germline V gene are MNHEY and SVGAGI. Between the trimmed V and J ends, which lost 10 bases and 8 bases, there was a span of 12 bases. The CDR3 region has the DNA TGTGCCACTCGCGGTAGGGATTCACCCCTCCACTTT. Translation gives CATRGRDSPLHF.

The chain employs TRBV12-3 or TRBV12-4 and TRBJ1-6; D is unclear. This CDR3 contains 19 residues. The ends were cut back, 3 bases at V and 0 bases at J, with 18 bases in the middle. The CDR3 region has the DNA TGTGCCAGCAGTTTTGAGTTCGGGAAAGTTAGCTCCTATAATTCACCCCTCCACTTT. This sequence encodes CASSFEFGKVSSYNSPLHF.

This clonotype was counted many times. V usage is TRBV28 and J usage is TRBJ1-6, with unresolved D. The ends were cut back, 8 bases at V and 11 bases at J, with 19 bases in the middle. Germline loops: CDR1 MDHEN, CDR2 SYDVKM. The CDR3 totals 14 residues. The CDR3 here is CASLVAGYETPLHF. CDR3 DNA: TGTGCCAGCCTAGTCGCGGGCTACGAAACACCCCTCCACTTT.

This clonotype was counted many times. This chain links TRBV29-1 with TRBJ1-4; D unresolved. The CDR3 loop spans 14 amino acids. The germline gives CDR1 SQVTM, CDR2 ANQGSEA. The V end was cut by 4 bases, the J end by 7 bases, with 16 bases between. CDR3: CSVVDTARGEKLFF. CDR3 bases: TGCAGCGTTGTCGATACGGCGAGAGGTGAAAAACTGTTTTTT.

The V call is TRBV4-1, the J call TRBJ2-5; maybe TRBD2 (6 bases). Per the germline V gene, CDR1 is MGHRA and CDR2 is YSYEKL. The CDR3 contains 16 residues. Trimming removed 1 base from V and 3 bases from J, with 15 bases in between. In DNA, the CDR3 is TGCGCCAGCAGCCAAGGAGGCGGGGTTGGTGAAGAGACCCAGTACTTC. This codes for CASSQGGGVGEETQYF.

Concerning this clonotype: This may be a read error, as it is one base from a much larger clone. The chain carries TRBV6-5 and TRBJ2-1; D is ambiguous. The CDR3 runs to 11 residues. CDR1 MNHEY and CDR2 SVGAGI come from the germline V gene. Trimming left V 2 bases short and J 6 bases short, with 2 bases between. CDR3 in DNA: TGTGCCAGCAGTTACCTCAATGAGCAGTTCTTC. Protein product: CASSYLNEQFF.

This clonotype was counted ten times or more. The chain uses TRBV20-1 and TRBJ2-5; D gene ambiguous. The CDR3 is 13 residues long. The V and J ends lost 0 bases and 1 base respectively, with 6 bases between them. Per germline, CDR1 DFQATT and CDR2 SNEGSKA (reference sequence). CDR3 amino acids: CSAREGLQETQYF. CDR3 nucleotides: TGCAGTGCTAGAGAAGGTCTCCAAGAGACCCAGTACTTC.

The V call is TRBV20-1, the J call TRBJ1-3, with 8 bases lining up with TRBD1. The CDR3 is 14 residues long. Trimming removed 4 bases from V and 2 bases from J; junction bases left unmatched: 4. The germline gives CDR1 DFQATT, CDR2 SNEGSKA (reference sequence). CDR3 region: CSAIQGAPGNTIYF. CDR3 DNA sequence: TGCAGTGCTATTCAGGGGGCGCCTGGAAACACCATATATTTT.

This clonotype occurred a few times. The rearrangement links TRBV2 to TRBJ2-1; unclear D gene. CDR3 length equals 11 residues. Deletions cut 6 bases from V and 10 bases from J, with 10 bases between. Per the germline V gene, CDR1 is SNHLY and CDR2 is FYNNEI. The CDR3 spells CASRGQGEQFF. CDR3 nucleotide sequence: TGTGCCAGCAGGGGCCAAGGGGAGCAGTTCTTC.